One and the same sample provided the 12 T cell receptor beta chains below, sequenced in a study of identical twins. MiXCR, applied by TCRdb to the 5' RACE reads, yields one record per CDR3 protein. The sample consists of about 340,000 distinct CDR3 sequences, 10% to 15% of them appearing once. This same sample was also part of a study on yellow fever vaccine responses in identical twins.

Sequenced material: CD8+ T cells sorted from blood. Receptors originate from a woman in her late teens or twenties in good health.

There are many counts of this clonotype. A read error is likely, as this CDR3 ends without the conserved phenylalanine or tryptophan. The DNA is omitted, as the CDR3 cannot be located on it reliably, and the CDR3 follows TCRdb's listing. The chain's CDR3 is CASSSPSSPLIP. The genes are TRBV7-9 and TRBJ2-1; TRBD1, the table's D call, lacks a check against the DNA. 12 amino acids form the CDR3, both terminal residues included. Germline loops: CDR1 SEHNR, CDR2 FQNEAQ (reference sequence).

This clonotype has only a few counts. This chain uses TRBV7-8 with TRBJ2-2, with TRBD2 matching 10 bases. Germline V CDR1 and CDR2: SGHVS, FQNEAQ. The CDR3 runs 18 residues. With 1 base clipped from V and 5 bases from J, the junction kept 10 bases outside the gene matches. The DNA of the CDR3 is TGTGCCAGCAGCTTAGGGCGATACTTAGCGGGAGGAACCGGGGAGCTGTTTTTT. The encoded protein is CASSLGRYLAGGTGELFF.

This clonotype was seen a few times. The V gene is TRBV27, the J gene TRBJ2-7; TRBD1 matches 7 bases. The germline V gene has CDR1 MNHEY and CDR2 SMNVEV (reference sequence). The CDR3 runs to 14 residues. J lost 4 bases, V lost 4 bases, and 7 bases had no gene match. The CDR3 here is CASSSGKGAYEQYF. For the CDR3, the DNA is TGTGCCAGCAGTTCCGGGAAGGGGGCATACGAGCAGTACTTC.

This clonotype was observed at least ten times. The chain links TRBV19 to TRBJ2-2; no clear D gene. In germline, CDR1 is LNHDA, CDR2 SQIVND (reference sequence). The CDR3 contains 15 residues. Trimming removed 5 bases at V and 2 bases at J, with 12 bases between. The CDR3 DNA is TGTGCCAGTAGTGGGTGGAGTTTTAACACCGGGGAGCTGTTTTTT. Its translation: CASSGWSFNTGELFF.

In its sample, this clonotype was seen a few times. This chain uses TRBV4-1 with TRBJ1-5; possibly TRBD1 for D (5 bases). The CDR3 totals 15 residues. The germline CDR1 and CDR2 sequences are MGHRA and YSYEKL. The V end was cut by 0 bases, the J end by 6 bases, with 12 bases between. The CDR3, as DNA: TGCGCCAGCAGCCAAGATCGGGGGGGGGGTCAGCCCCAGCATTTT. Translating it yields CASSQDRGGGQPQHF.

The CDR3 loop is CASSQELAPSYEQYF. The CDR3 DNA sequence: TGTGCCAGCAGCCAAGAATTGGCACCGTCCTACGAGCAGTACTTC. V gene TRBV14 combines with J gene TRBJ2-7; D gene unclear. The germline V gene has CDR1 SGHDN and CDR2 FVKESK. This CDR3 contains 15 residues. The germline V and J ends were trimmed by 0 bases and 1 base, with 10 bases remaining between them.

The chain combines TRBV6-5 with TRBJ2-3; D remains unclear. The length of the CDR3 is 16 residues. Germline-derived CDR1 and CDR2 are MNHEY and SVGAGI. V was shortened by 0 bases and J by 5 bases, with 15 bases between the two germline ends. Written as DNA, the CDR3 is TGTGCCAGCAGTTACTCGGTCGTGGCAGAAAGAGATACGCAGTATTTT. This gives the protein CASSYSVVAERDTQYF.

The chain has TRBV13 and TRBJ2-7, with D possibly matching TRBD1 (5 bases). Trimming removed 2 bases from V and 1 base from J, with 12 bases in between. The CDR3 has 15 amino acids. Germline V CDR1 and CDR2: PRHDT, FYEKMQ (reference sequence). The CDR3 DNA follows: TGTGCCAGCAGCTTAAGTCAGGGAAGATCCTACGAGCAGTACTTC. Protein: CASSLSQGRSYEQYF.

This clonotype was recorded many times. The chain has TRBV4-1 and TRBJ2-5; TRBD1 might be the D (5 bases). V lost 2 bases, J lost 3 bases, and 13 bases lay in between. There are 15 residues in the CDR3. Germline CDR1 reads MGHRA; CDR2 reads YSYEKL. The CDR3, as DNA: TGCGCCAGCAGCCAATTTTTGTCCAGGGAAGAGACCCAGTACTTC. This translates into CASSQFLSREETQYF.

The table lists this clonotype with a few counts. The chain uses TRBV24-1 and TRBJ2-3; D not resolved. The CDR3 is 13 amino acids. Germline CDR1 and CDR2: KGHDR and SFDVKD. The V and J ends lost 3 bases and 6 bases respectively, with 9 bases between them. The CDR3 region has the DNA TGTGCCACCAGTGATACCCCTGCGGATACGCAGTATTTT. It specifies CATSDTPADTQYF.

This chain uses TRBV4-1 with TRBJ2-7; no clear D gene. The length of the CDR3 is 13 residues. The germline V gene encodes CDR1 MGHRA and CDR2 YSYEKL. V was clipped by 1 base and J by 5 bases, with 9 bases between them. CDR3 sequence: CASSQGVSDEQYV. CDR3 coding DNA: TGCGCCAGCAGCCAAGGCGTGAGCGACGAGCAGTACGTC.

A few counts support this clonotype. The rearrangement links TRBV24-1 to TRBJ2-5, with 11 bases lining up with TRBD2. Trimming took 3 bases from V and 5 from J; bases not matched to a gene: 7. This CDR3 region has 16 residues. Germline CDR1 KGHDR, CDR2 SFDVKD. DNA for the CDR3: TGTGCCACCAGTGATCCGACTAGCGGGGAAGGTGAGACCCAGTACTTC. Protein: CATSDPTSGEGETQYF.